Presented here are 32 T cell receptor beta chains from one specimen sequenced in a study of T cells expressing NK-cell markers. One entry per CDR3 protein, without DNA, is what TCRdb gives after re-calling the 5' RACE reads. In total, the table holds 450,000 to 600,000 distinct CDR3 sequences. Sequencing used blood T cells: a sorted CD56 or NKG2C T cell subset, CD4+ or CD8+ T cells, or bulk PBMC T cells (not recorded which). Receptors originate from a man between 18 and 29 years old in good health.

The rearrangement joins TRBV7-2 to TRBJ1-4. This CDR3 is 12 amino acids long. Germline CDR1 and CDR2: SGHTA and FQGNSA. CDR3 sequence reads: CASSPGRGTLFF.

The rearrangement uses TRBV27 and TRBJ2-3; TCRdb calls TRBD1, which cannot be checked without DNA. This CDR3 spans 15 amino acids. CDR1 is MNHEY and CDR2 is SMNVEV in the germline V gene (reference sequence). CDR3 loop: CASSLSGGIPDTQYF.

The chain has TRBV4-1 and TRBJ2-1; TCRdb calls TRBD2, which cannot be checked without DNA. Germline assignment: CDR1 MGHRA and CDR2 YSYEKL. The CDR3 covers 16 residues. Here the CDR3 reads CASSEGTSGYYNEQFF.

Here the CDR3 reads CASGRGSRETQYF. The chain uses TRBV7-2 and TRBJ2-5; TCRdb calls TRBD2, which cannot be checked without DNA. The germline CDR1 and CDR2 sequences are SGHTA and FQGNSA. This CDR3 spans 13 amino acids. The full variable domain, with the rest looked up from reference TRBV7-2 and TRBJ2-5, is GAGVSQSPSNKVTEKGKDVELRCDPISGHTALYWYRQSLGQGLEFLIYFQGNSAPDKSGLPSDRFSAERTGGSVSTLTIQRTQQEDSAVYLCASGRGSRETQYFGPGTRLLVL.

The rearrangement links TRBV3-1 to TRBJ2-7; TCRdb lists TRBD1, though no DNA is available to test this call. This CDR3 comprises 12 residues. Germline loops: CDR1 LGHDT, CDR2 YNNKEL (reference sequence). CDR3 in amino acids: CASTGANYEQYF.

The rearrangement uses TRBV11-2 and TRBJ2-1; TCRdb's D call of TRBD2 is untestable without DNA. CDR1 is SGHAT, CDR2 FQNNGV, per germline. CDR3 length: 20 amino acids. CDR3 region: CASSLDSGGLAGGEDNEQFF.

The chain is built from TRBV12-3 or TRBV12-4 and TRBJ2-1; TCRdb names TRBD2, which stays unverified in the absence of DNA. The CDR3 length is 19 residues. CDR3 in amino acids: CASNGVGREGPSSYNEQFF.

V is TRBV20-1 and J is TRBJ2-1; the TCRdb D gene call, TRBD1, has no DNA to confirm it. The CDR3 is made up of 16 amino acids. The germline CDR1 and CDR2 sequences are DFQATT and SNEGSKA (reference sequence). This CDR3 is CSARDPGGGYYNEQFF.

This chain's CDR3 is CASSQGDTGRETQYF. The chain couples TRBV4-3 to TRBJ2-5; there is no DNA to check the TCRdb D call of TRBD1. Germline CDR1 reads LGHNA; CDR2 reads YSLEER. The CDR3 spans 15 residues.

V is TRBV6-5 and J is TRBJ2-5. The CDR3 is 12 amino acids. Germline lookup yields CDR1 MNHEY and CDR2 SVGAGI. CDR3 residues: CASSYSSGTQYF.

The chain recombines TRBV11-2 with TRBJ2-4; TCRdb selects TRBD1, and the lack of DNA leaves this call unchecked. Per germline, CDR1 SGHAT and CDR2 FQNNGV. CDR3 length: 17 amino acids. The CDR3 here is CASSRNIDSLAKNIQYF.

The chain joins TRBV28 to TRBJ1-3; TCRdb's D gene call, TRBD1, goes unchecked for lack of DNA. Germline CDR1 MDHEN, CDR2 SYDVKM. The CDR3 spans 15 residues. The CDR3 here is CASSLLGASGNTIYF. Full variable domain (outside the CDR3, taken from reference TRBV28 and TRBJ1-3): DVKVTQSSRYLVKRTGEKVFLECVQDMDHENMFWYRQDPGLGLRLIYFSYDVKMKEKGDIPEGYSVSREKKERFSLILESASTNQTSMYLCASSLLGASGNTIYFGEGSWLTVV.

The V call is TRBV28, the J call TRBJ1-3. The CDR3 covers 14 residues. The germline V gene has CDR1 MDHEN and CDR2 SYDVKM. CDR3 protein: CASSFVAPGNTIYF. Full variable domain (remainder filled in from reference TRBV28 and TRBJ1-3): DVKVTQSSRYLVKRTGEKVFLECVQDMDHENMFWYRQDPGLGLRLIYFSYDVKMKEKGDIPEGYSVSREKKERFSLILESASTNQTSMYLCASSFVAPGNTIYFGEGSWLTVV.

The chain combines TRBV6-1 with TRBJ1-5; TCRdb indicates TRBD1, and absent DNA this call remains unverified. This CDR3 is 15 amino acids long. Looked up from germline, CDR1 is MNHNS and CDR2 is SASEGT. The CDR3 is CASTGGTGSNQPQHF.

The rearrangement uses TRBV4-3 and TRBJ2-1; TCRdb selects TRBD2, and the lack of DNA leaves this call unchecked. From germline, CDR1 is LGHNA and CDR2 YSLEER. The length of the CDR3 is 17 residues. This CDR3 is CASSQPLGLAGGFEQFF.

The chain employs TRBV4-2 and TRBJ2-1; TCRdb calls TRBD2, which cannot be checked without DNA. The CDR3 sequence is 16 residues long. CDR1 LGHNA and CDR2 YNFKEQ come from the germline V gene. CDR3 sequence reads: CASSQWGSGGSNEQFF.

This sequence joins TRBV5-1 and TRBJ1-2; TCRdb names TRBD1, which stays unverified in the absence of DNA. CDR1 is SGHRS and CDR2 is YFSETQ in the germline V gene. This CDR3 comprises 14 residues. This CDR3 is CASSSTGGSYGYTF.

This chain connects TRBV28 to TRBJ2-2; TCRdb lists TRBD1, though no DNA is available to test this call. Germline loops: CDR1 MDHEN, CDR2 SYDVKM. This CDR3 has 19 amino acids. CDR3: CASSFDLKTGGGNTGELFF.

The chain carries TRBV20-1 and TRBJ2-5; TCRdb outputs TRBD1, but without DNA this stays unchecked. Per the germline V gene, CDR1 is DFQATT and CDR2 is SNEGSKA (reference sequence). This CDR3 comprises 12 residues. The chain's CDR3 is CSVDSFQETQYF.

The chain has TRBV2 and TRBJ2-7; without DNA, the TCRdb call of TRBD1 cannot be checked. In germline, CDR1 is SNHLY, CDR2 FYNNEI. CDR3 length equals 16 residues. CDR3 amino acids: CASSPRTGGYYYEQYF.

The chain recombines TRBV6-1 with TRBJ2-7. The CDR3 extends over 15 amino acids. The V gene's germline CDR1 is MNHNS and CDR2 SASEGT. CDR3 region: CASRTLRDRAYEQYF.

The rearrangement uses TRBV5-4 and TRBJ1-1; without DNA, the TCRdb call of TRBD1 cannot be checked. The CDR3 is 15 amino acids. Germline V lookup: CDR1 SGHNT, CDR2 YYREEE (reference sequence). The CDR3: CASSLRQGVLTEAFF.

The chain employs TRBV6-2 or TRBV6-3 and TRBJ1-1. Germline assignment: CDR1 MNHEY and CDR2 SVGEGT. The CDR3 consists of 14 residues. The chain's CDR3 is CASSQQRTNTEAFF.

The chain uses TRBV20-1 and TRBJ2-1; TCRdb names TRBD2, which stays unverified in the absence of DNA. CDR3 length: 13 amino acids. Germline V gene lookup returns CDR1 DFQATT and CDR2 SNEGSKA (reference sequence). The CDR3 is CSAGLLTYNEQFF.

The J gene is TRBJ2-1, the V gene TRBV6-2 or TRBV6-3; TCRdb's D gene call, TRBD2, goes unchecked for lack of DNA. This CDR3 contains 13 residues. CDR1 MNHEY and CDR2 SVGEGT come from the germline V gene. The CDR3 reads CASSYWVGAGGFF.

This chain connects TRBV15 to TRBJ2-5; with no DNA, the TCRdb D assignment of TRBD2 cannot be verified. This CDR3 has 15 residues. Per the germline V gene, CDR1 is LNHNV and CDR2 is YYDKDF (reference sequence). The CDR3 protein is CATSRDTGGLETQYF.

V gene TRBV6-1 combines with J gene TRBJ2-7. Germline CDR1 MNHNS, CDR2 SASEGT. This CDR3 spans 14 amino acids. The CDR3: CAVGGTAQEYEQYF.

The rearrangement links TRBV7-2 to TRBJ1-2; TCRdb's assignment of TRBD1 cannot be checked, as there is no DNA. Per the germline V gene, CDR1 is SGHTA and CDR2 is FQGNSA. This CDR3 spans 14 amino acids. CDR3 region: CASSPMDRGYGYTF.

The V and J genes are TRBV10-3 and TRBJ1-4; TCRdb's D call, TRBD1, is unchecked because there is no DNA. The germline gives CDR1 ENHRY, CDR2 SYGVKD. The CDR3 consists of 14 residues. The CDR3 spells CAISDQGINEKLFF.

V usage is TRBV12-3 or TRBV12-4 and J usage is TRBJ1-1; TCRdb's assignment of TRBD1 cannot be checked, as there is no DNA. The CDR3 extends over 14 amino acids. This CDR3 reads CASRGIGTNTEAFF.

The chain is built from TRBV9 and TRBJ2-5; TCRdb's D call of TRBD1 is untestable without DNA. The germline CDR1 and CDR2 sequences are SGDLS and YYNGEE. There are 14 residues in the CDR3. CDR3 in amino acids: CASSVTGVWETQYF.

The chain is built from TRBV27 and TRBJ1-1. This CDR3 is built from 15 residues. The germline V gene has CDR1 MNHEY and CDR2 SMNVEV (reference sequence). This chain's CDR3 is CASSLIRVGNTEAFF.